The rows below give T cell receptor beta chains drawn from one sample of a study of blood T cell repertoires in COVID-19. Using immunoSEQ multiplex PCR, the repertoire was profiled, and TCRdb retains in-frame clones only, with some absent. The table has about 200,000 clones, around 83% seen once. Material: peripheral blood. The receptor source for this set is a woman of 80 years or more with acute or convalescent COVID-19. Each CDR3 is given with its conserved first and last residue. Each record gives: CDR3 DNA, CDR3 protein, V gene, clone size, J gene, D gene. D genes are given only for firm matches. The size entry is marked missing in some rows and otherwise reads once, few, many or a size class.

cdr3_nt: TGTGCCAGCAGCCAGGACAGACCAGGCACAGATACGCAGTATTTT
cdr3_aa: CASSQDRPGTDTQYF
v_call: TRBV14
clone_size: -
j_call: TRBJ2-3
d_call: -

cdr3_nt: TGTGCCAGCAGCCGCAGACTAGCGGGAGGTGGAGATACGCAGTATTTT
cdr3_aa: CASSRRLAGGGDTQYF
v_call: TRBV5-5
clone_size: -
j_call: TRBJ2-3
d_call: TRBD2

cdr3_nt: TGTGCCAGCAGCTTCTTAGATAGACTAGCGGGATACAATGAGCAGTTCTTC
cdr3_aa: CASSFLDRLAGYNEQFF
v_call: TRBV7-9
clone_size: few
j_call: TRBJ2-1
d_call: TRBD2

cdr3_nt: TGCAGCGTCGCCCGGCGTCCGACTAGTCTGGGGAACTACTACTACGAGCAGTACTTC
cdr3_aa: CSVARRPTSLGNYYYEQYF
v_call: TRBV29-1
clone_size: -
j_call: TRBJ2-7
d_call: -

cdr3_nt: TGTGCCAGCAGACAGGGGGCGCGTAGCAATCAGCCCCAGCATTTT
cdr3_aa: CASRQGARSNQPQHF
v_call: TRBV19
clone_size: once
j_call: TRBJ1-5
d_call: TRBD1

cdr3_nt: TGTGCCAGCAGGCCTACTATGAACACTGAAGCTTTCTTT
cdr3_aa: CASRPTMNTEAFF
v_call: TRBV6-5
clone_size: -
j_call: TRBJ1-1
d_call: -

cdr3_nt: TGTGCCAGCAGCACCTCCGGGGATATGAACACTGAAGCTTTCTTT
cdr3_aa: CASSTSGDMNTEAFF
v_call: TRBV25-1
clone_size: -
j_call: TRBJ1-1
d_call: -

cdr3_nt: TGCGCCAGCAATCCAGGTCTTTACGGGAGAAGCTCCTACGAGCAGTACTTC
cdr3_aa: CASNPGLYGRSSYEQYF
v_call: TRBV23-1
clone_size: -
j_call: TRBJ2-7
d_call: -

cdr3_nt: TGTGCCAGCTCCGGGGGGGGAAACACCATATATTTT
cdr3_aa: CASSGGGNTIYF
v_call: TRBV28
clone_size: -
j_call: TRBJ1-3
d_call: -

cdr3_nt: TGCAGCGTTGGTACCGACCTAGCTAACTATGGCTACACCTTC
cdr3_aa: CSVGTDLANYGYTF
v_call: TRBV29-1
clone_size: once
j_call: TRBJ1-2
d_call: -

cdr3_nt: TGTGCCAGCAGCTTGGCTAGCGGGAGTTACAATGAGCAGTTCTTC
cdr3_aa: CASSLASGSYNEQFF
v_call: TRBV5-4
clone_size: -
j_call: TRBJ2-1
d_call: TRBD2

cdr3_nt: TGTGCCAGCGGCGGACAGACGACAGATACGCAGTATTTT
cdr3_aa: CASGGQTTDTQYF
v_call: TRBV7-3
clone_size: -
j_call: TRBJ2-3
d_call: -

cdr3_nt: TGTGCCAGCTCACCATTTCGGCCCGACATCGCGGGTTCACCCCTCCACTTT
cdr3_aa: CASSPFRPDIAGSPLHF
v_call: TRBV18
clone_size: -
j_call: TRBJ1-6
d_call: -

cdr3_nt: TGTGCCAGCAGTGTGGGGAACAGGGGGAATCAGCCCCAGCATTTT
cdr3_aa: CASSVGNRGNQPQHF
v_call: TRBV2
clone_size: -
j_call: TRBJ1-5
d_call: TRBD1

cdr3_nt: TGTGCCAGCAGCCAAGCCGACCTCCTAGCGGGAGGGTTCAGCAATGAGCAGTTCTTC
cdr3_aa: CASSQADLLAGGFSNEQFF
v_call: TRBV3-1/TRBV3-2
clone_size: -
j_call: TRBJ2-1
d_call: TRBD2

cdr3_nt: TGTGCCAGCAGCGCACCGGGACAGGGGGCAAGGCAGCCCCAGCATTTT
cdr3_aa: CASSAPGQGARQPQHF
v_call: TRBV7-2
clone_size: -
j_call: TRBJ1-5
d_call: TRBD1

cdr3_nt: TGTGCCAGCAGGACAGCCTCTACTGGAAACACCATATATTTT
cdr3_aa: CASRTASTGNTIYF
v_call: TRBV28
clone_size: -
j_call: TRBJ1-3
d_call: -

cdr3_nt: TGTGCCATACAGGGGTCCTACGAGCAGTACTTC
cdr3_aa: CAIQGSYEQYF
v_call: TRBV10-3
clone_size: -
j_call: TRBJ2-7
d_call: TRBD1

cdr3_nt: TGTGCCAGCAGTTACGGGCGACAGAGAGGAAACACCATATATTTT
cdr3_aa: CASSYGRQRGNTIYF
v_call: TRBV6-2/TRBV6-3
clone_size: -
j_call: TRBJ1-3
d_call: -

cdr3_nt: TGTGCCAGTAGTATAGATACGCAGGGGGCGGCTGGGGCCAACGTCCTGACTTTC
cdr3_aa: CASSIDTQGAAGANVLTF
v_call: TRBV19
clone_size: -
j_call: TRBJ2-6
d_call: TRBD1

cdr3_nt: TGCGCCAGCAGCCCGGGACTAGCGGAGTACAATGAGCAGTTCTTC
cdr3_aa: CASSPGLAEYNEQFF
v_call: TRBV4-3
clone_size: -
j_call: TRBJ2-1
d_call: TRBD2

cdr3_nt: TGCGCCAGCAGCTTGGCCCTGAGGGAAGAGACCCAGTACTTC
cdr3_aa: CASSLALREETQYF
v_call: TRBV5-1
clone_size: -
j_call: TRBJ2-5
d_call: -

cdr3_nt: TGTGCCAGCAGCCCTGGGCAGGGGCACACTGAAGCTTTCTTT
cdr3_aa: CASSPGQGHTEAFF
v_call: TRBV5-4
clone_size: -
j_call: TRBJ1-1
d_call: -

cdr3_nt: TGTGCCAGCAGCACCGGTTTACAGGGGGCTCGCGAGCAGTTCTTC
cdr3_aa: CASSTGLQGAREQFF
v_call: TRBV11-2
clone_size: -
j_call: TRBJ2-1
d_call: TRBD1

cdr3_nt: TGTGCCAGCAGCTTAGATCTTCTCGAGCGGGAGGGTCCCGGGGAGCTGTTTTTT
cdr3_aa: CASSLDLLEREGPGELFF
v_call: TRBV11-3
clone_size: -
j_call: TRBJ2-2
d_call: TRBD2

cdr3_nt: TGTGCCACCAGTCCGGCGGCCGGGACAGGAGACACAGATACGCAGTATTTT
cdr3_aa: CATSPAAGTGDTDTQYF
v_call: TRBV24-1
clone_size: -
j_call: TRBJ2-3
d_call: TRBD1

cdr3_nt: TGTGCCTGGAGTGTCTCGTCGGGCGAGCAGTACTTC
cdr3_aa: CAWSVSSGEQYF
v_call: TRBV30
clone_size: -
j_call: TRBJ2-7
d_call: -

cdr3_nt: TGTGCCAGTAGGGTCGGGGGAGCTAACTATGGCTACACCTTC
cdr3_aa: CASRVGGANYGYTF
v_call: TRBV19
clone_size: few
j_call: TRBJ1-2
d_call: -

cdr3_nt: TGCGCCAGCAGCCAAGATTCACTGCGATCAAACACCGGGGAGCTGTTTTTT
cdr3_aa: CASSQDSLRSNTGELFF
v_call: TRBV4-3
clone_size: -
j_call: TRBJ2-2
d_call: -

cdr3_nt: TGTGCCAGCAGCTTCCTGGGGGCGGATACGCAGTATTTT
cdr3_aa: CASSFLGADTQYF
v_call: TRBV13
clone_size: -
j_call: TRBJ2-3
d_call: -

cdr3_nt: TGTGCCAGCAGCCCGCCGGGGGGGGCCCAATTCCGGTCTAATGAAAAACTGTTTTTT
cdr3_aa: CASSPPGGAQFRSNEKLFF
v_call: TRBV5-6
clone_size: -
j_call: TRBJ1-4
d_call: -

cdr3_nt: TGTGCCAGCAGCCCAGGGGGCGGGGCGGATACGCAGTATTTT
cdr3_aa: CASSPGGGADTQYF
v_call: TRBV11-3
clone_size: -
j_call: TRBJ2-3
d_call: TRBD1

cdr3_nt: TGTGCCAGCAGACCTCCGGGACAGGGGGCAGCTGAAGCTTTCTTT
cdr3_aa: CASRPPGQGAAEAFF
v_call: TRBV6-5
clone_size: -
j_call: TRBJ1-1
d_call: TRBD1

cdr3_nt: TGCGCCAGCAGCCTGAACTATGGCTACACCTTC
cdr3_aa: CASSLNYGYTF
v_call: TRBV10-2
clone_size: -
j_call: TRBJ1-2
d_call: -

cdr3_nt: TGTGCCAGCAGCTCCCAGGACAGGGAAGAAAACACCATATATTTT
cdr3_aa: CASSSQDREENTIYF
v_call: TRBV7-3
clone_size: -
j_call: TRBJ1-3
d_call: TRBD1

cdr3_nt: TGTGCCAGCAGAGTCGGACAGGGAAATCAGCCCCAGCATTTT
cdr3_aa: CASRVGQGNQPQHF
v_call: TRBV2
clone_size: -
j_call: TRBJ1-5
d_call: TRBD1

cdr3_nt: TGTGCCAGCAGCAAATTCGAGGATCAGCCCCAGCATTTT
cdr3_aa: CASSKFEDQPQHF
v_call: TRBV7-2
clone_size: -
j_call: TRBJ1-5
d_call: -

cdr3_nt: TGTGCCAGCAGCGAGCCCTCTTTTCTAGCGGGAGGAGCAGATACGCAGTATTTT
cdr3_aa: CASSEPSFLAGGADTQYF
v_call: TRBV7-9
clone_size: -
j_call: TRBJ2-3
d_call: TRBD2

cdr3_nt: TGTGCCAGCAGCGACAGGGCCGGGGAGCTGTTTTTT
cdr3_aa: CASSDRAGELFF
v_call: TRBV7-2
clone_size: few
j_call: TRBJ2-2
d_call: TRBD1

cdr3_nt: TGTGCCTGGAGTGCTCCCCACAGGGGTTGGACTGAAGCTTTCTTT
cdr3_aa: CAWSAPHRGWTEAFF
v_call: TRBV30
clone_size: -
j_call: TRBJ1-1
d_call: TRBD1

cdr3_nt: TGTGCCAGCAGTTACTATCGGGTTCTAAAGAACACTGAAGCTTTCTTT
cdr3_aa: CASSYYRVLKNTEAFF
v_call: TRBV6-2/TRBV6-3
clone_size: -
j_call: TRBJ1-1
d_call: -

cdr3_nt: TGCAGTGCTAGTGCACCTACCTACGAGCAGTACTTC
cdr3_aa: CSASAPTYEQYF
v_call: TRBV20-1
clone_size: -
j_call: TRBJ2-7
d_call: -

cdr3_nt: TGTGCCAGCAGGGAAACAGGGTTCAACTATGGCTACACCTTC
cdr3_aa: CASRETGFNYGYTF
v_call: TRBV7-2
clone_size: -
j_call: TRBJ1-2
d_call: -

cdr3_nt: TGTGCCAGCAGCGTAACAGGGATGAACTATGGCTACACCTTC
cdr3_aa: CASSVTGMNYGYTF
v_call: TRBV2
clone_size: -
j_call: TRBJ1-2
d_call: -

cdr3_nt: TGCGCCAGCAGCCAGTCCACAGGGTGGACCGGGGAGCTGTTTTTT
cdr3_aa: CASSQSTGWTGELFF
v_call: TRBV4-3
clone_size: -
j_call: TRBJ2-2
d_call: -

cdr3_nt: TGTGCCAGCAGCTCGGGACTAGCGGGAGGGCCTGGGGAGACCCAGTACTTC
cdr3_aa: CASSSGLAGGPGETQYF
v_call: TRBV7-9
clone_size: -
j_call: TRBJ2-5
d_call: TRBD2

cdr3_nt: TGCGCCAGCAGCTTGGCCGGGAACCCCTCCTACAATGAGCAGTTCTTC
cdr3_aa: CASSLAGNPSYNEQFF
v_call: TRBV5-1
clone_size: -
j_call: TRBJ2-1
d_call: -

cdr3_nt: TGCGCCAGCAGTCTTGGCGGGAAGGGGGCAGAGACCCAGTACTTC
cdr3_aa: CASSLGGKGAETQYF
v_call: TRBV10-2
clone_size: few
j_call: TRBJ2-5
d_call: -

cdr3_nt: TGTGCCAGCAGCTTAGAGGGAGGCGGCTACACCTTC
cdr3_aa: CASSLEGGGYTF
v_call: TRBV11-2
clone_size: -
j_call: TRBJ1-2
d_call: -

cdr3_nt: TGCGCCAGCACCTCAACGGCTAGGACAGCTGAAGCTTTCTTT
cdr3_aa: CASTSTARTAEAFF
v_call: TRBV4-1
clone_size: -
j_call: TRBJ1-1
d_call: -

cdr3_nt: TGCGCCAGCAGTGAATCCACAGGGATCGCCGACGAGCAGTACTTC
cdr3_aa: CASSESTGIADEQYF
v_call: TRBV10-1
clone_size: -
j_call: TRBJ2-7
d_call: -

cdr3_nt: TGTGCCATCAGTGGAGCGGGAGGGCCCTACGAGCAGTACTTC
cdr3_aa: CAISGAGGPYEQYF
v_call: TRBV10-3
clone_size: -
j_call: TRBJ2-7
d_call: TRBD2

cdr3_nt: TGTGCCAGCAGCTATACAGGGGGATCAAACTATGGCTACACCTTC
cdr3_aa: CASSYTGGSNYGYTF
v_call: TRBV7-9
clone_size: -
j_call: TRBJ1-2
d_call: TRBD1

cdr3_nt: TGTGCCAGCAGTTTATCGATCGGACAGGGGATGAATGAGCAGTTCTTC
cdr3_aa: CASSLSIGQGMNEQFF
v_call: TRBV27
clone_size: -
j_call: TRBJ2-1
d_call: TRBD1